The clone carrying this T cell receptor beta chain has a handful of counts. The junction departs from the called germline gene at one end, perhaps through a read error. This specimen belongs to a study of blood T cells in healthy people across ages. Study-wide background: When template switching was applied, about one barcoded beta molecule was captured per two T cells.

Next came a second PCR, run for 7 to 11 cycles, which used a sample-barcoded 5' primer along with a J-beta primer mix. Template switching added a 12-random-nucleotide identifier to every cDNA molecule. TCRdb re-called the 5' RACE reads through MiXCR, storing one row per CDR3 protein. This table has fewer than 2,000,000 distinct CDR3 sequences, more than 35% appearing once. The germline V gene encodes CDR1 SGHTA and CDR2 FQGNSA. CDR3 length: 15 residues. The sample consisted of blood. This receptor was obtained from a human donor in good health. The chain uses TRBV7-2 and TRBJ2-7, with D hard to call. CDR3 DNA sequence: TGTGCCTGCAGCCTTAGAAGTGTTATTACCTACGAGCAGTACTTC. Translation: CACSLRSVITYEQYF.